A selection of T cell receptor beta chains follows, all from one sample in a study of T cells in Graves' hyperthyroidism and ophthalmopathy. Each CDR3 protein gets one entry after TCRdb re-called the multiplex PCR reads with MiXCR. The sample lists around 600,000 distinct CDR3 sequences, more than 15% occurring once. Sequencing was performed on blood. All receptors come from a woman under 40 with Graves' hyperthyroidism. CDR3s include the opening cysteine and the closing phenylalanine or tryptophan. D genes are given only for firm matches. Rows give clone size only sometimes, using once, few, many, or a class for an expanded clone.

V gene	J gene	D gene	clone size	CDR3 DNA	CDR3 protein
TRBV4-1	TRBJ2-7	TRBD1	few	TGCGCCAGCAGCCAAGTTTTACAGGGGGCCTACGAGCAGTACTTC	CASSQVLQGAYEQYF
TRBV6-6	TRBJ2-1	NA	NA	TGTGCCAGCAGTTACACCCCACGCCCCGACAATGAGCAGTTCTTC	CASSYTPRPDNEQFF
TRBV19	TRBJ1-2	NA	few	TGTGCCAGTAGTCCCGGGCGCTATGGCTACACCTTC	CASSPGRYGYTF
TRBV4-1	TRBJ2-5	TRBD2	many	TGCGCCAGCAGCCAAGGACTAGCGGGAGCTCCGGAGACCCAGTACTTC	CASSQGLAGAPETQYF
TRBV7-9	TRBJ2-7	TRBD1	many	TGTGCCAGCAGCTACATTGGACAGGGGTCGGGCGAGCAGTACTTC	CASSYIGQGSGEQYF
TRBV18	TRBJ1-5	TRBD1	few	TGTGCCAGCTCACTCAACGACAGGGGAGTTGGCAATCAGCCCCAGCATTTT	CASSLNDRGVGNQPQHF
TRBV29-1	TRBJ1-2	NA	few	TGCAGCGTTGAATCGGTCAGGGGCTATGGCTACACCTTC	CSVESVRGYGYTF
TRBV3-1	TRBJ1-3	TRBD1	many	TGTGCCAGCAGTCGAACAGGGGATGGAAACACCATATATTTT	CASSRTGDGNTIYF
TRBV7-2	TRBJ1-1	NA	NA	TGTGCCAGCAGCTTAGTCTATCTGGGGACCACTGAAGCTTTCTTT	CASSLVYLGTTEAFF
TRBV28	TRBJ2-3	TRBD2	many	TGTGCCAGTATTAGCGGGCGGACAGATACGCAGTATTTT	CASISGRTDTQYF
TRBV11-2	TRBJ1-2	NA	NA	TGTGCCAGCAGCTTAGGGAGGCAGGGGAGTAGACGTGGCTACACCTTC	CASSLGRQGSRRGYTF
TRBV27	TRBJ1-1	TRBD1	few	TGTGCCAGCAGGAACAGACAGGGGAACACTGAAGCTTTCTTT	CASRNRQGNTEAFF
TRBV7-3	TRBJ2-1	TRBD1	many	TGTGCCAGCAGCTTAACCGGGACAGACAATGAGCAGTTCTTC	CASSLTGTDNEQFF
TRBV6-1	TRBJ2-3	NA	many	TGTGCCAGCAGTGAAGGACCTACTACAACCTCAGATACGCAGTATTTT	CASSEGPTTTSDTQYF
TRBV24-1	TRBJ1-5	TRBD1	many	TGTGCCACCCAGGGACAGGTGAATCAGCCCCAGCATTTT	CATQGQVNQPQHF
TRBV7-9	TRBJ1-5	TRBD1	NA	TGTGCCAGCAGCTACCAGGGGGATCAGCCCCAGCATTTT	CASSYQGDQPQHF
TRBV4-3	TRBJ2-2	NA	few	TGCGCCAGCAGCCAAGATCGGGGGTTTTACCAGAACACCGGGGAGCTGTTTTTT	CASSQDRGFYQNTGELFF
TRBV5-6	TRBJ1-2	NA	many	TGTGCCAGCAGCTTTCCAGGGGCTGGCTATGGCTACACCTTC	CASSFPGAGYGYTF
TRBV19	TRBJ2-2	NA	NA	TGTGCCAGTAGTATACAGGGGCCCGGGGAGCTGTTTTTT	CASSIQGPGELFF
TRBV6-1	TRBJ1-1	NA	many	TGTGCCAGCAGTGAAGTAACAGTGAACACTGAAGCTTTCTTT	CASSEVTVNTEAFF
TRBV14	TRBJ2-3	NA	many	TGTGCCAGCAGCCCACGTCTAGTACCCTACACAGATACGCAGTATTTT	CASSPRLVPYTDTQYF
TRBV3-1	TRBJ1-1	NA	many	TGTGCCAGCAGCCAACAGGACAGCACTGAAGCTTTCTTT	CASSQQDSTEAFF
TRBV10-3	TRBJ2-1	NA	few	TGTGCCATCAGCAACTCCGGGACGCCACGCAATGAGCAGTTCTTC	CAISNSGTPRNEQFF
TRBV4-1	TRBJ1-4	TRBD1	NA	TGCGCCAGCAGCATCCAGGGGGTAACTAATGAAAAACTGTTTTTT	CASSIQGVTNEKLFF
TRBV30	TRBJ2-3	NA	few	TGTGCCTCAACCAGGGGCTTCACAGATACGCAGTATTTT	CASTRGFTDTQYF
TRBV20-1	TRBJ1-1	NA	NA	TGCAGTGCTCAGTCTGGACTTCCGAACACTGAAGCTTTCTTT	CSAQSGLPNTEAFF
TRBV27	TRBJ2-3	TRBD2	many	TGTGCCAGCAGTTTCTCCCGTCGGGAGGAAACGGGGCATACGCAGTATTTT	CASSFSRREETGHTQYF